This T cell receptor beta chain was sequenced for a study of identical twins. MiXCR, run by TCRdb on the 5' RACE reads, gives a single entry per CDR3 protein. Of about 660,000 distinct CDR3 sequences in the sample, 8.6% were seen once. The CDR3 runs to 18 residues. V was clipped by 0 bases and J by 8 bases; unmatched bases: 12. Germline values: CDR1 KGHDR, CDR2 SFDVKD. Separately, the same data were catalogued under a study of yellow fever vaccine responses in identical twins.

The chain is built from TRBV24-1 and TRBJ2-3; the match to TRBD2 covers 11 bases. This clonotype originated in a woman between 18 and 30 years old in good health. The sequencing sample was made of PBMCs. CDR3 nucleotide sequence: TGTGCCACCAGTGATTTGGGGGGAATAGCGGGGGGGCCCGGTACGCAGTATTTT. It codes for CATSDLGGIAGGPGTQYF.